The 8 T cell receptor beta chains given below trace back to one sample, sequenced in a study of blood T cell repertoires in COVID-19. Some clones are missing from TCRdb's copy, which holds only in-frame ones; the method was immunoSEQ multiplex PCR. The repertoire holds about 2,400 clones, about 90% seen once, with roughly a sixth in the top ten. Input material: peripheral blood. The source is a man in his 70s with active COVID-19.

J is TRBJ2-2 and V is TRBV5-1, with 12 bases aligning to TRBD2. Per the germline V gene, CDR1 is SGHRS and CDR2 is YFSETQ. V was pared by 4 bases and J by 3 bases, with 4 bases of the junction left unmatched. This CDR3 has 16 amino acids. The CDR3 region has the DNA TGCGCCAGCAGCGTCCGGACTAGCGGGGACACCGGGGAGCTGTTTTTT. Translating gives CASSVRTSGDTGELFF.

The V call is TRBV18, the J call TRBJ1-1; 8 positions match TRBD1. Trimming cost V 4 bases and J 3 bases; bases outside gene matches: 7. Per the germline V gene, CDR1 is KGHSH and CDR2 is LQKENI. The CDR3 has 15 residues. The CDR3 sequence is CASSLTDRADTEAFF. CDR3 in DNA: TGTGCCAGCTCACTGACGGACAGGGCTGACACTGAAGCTTTCTTT.

The genes are TRBV27 and TRBJ1-6, with TRBD1 matching 7 bases. This CDR3 region has 15 residues. V shed 6 bases, J shed 2 bases, and the junction held 4 bases outside the gene matches. Per the germline V gene, CDR1 is MNHEY and CDR2 is SMNVEV (reference sequence). Here the CDR3 reads CASRQGSPYNSPLHF. In DNA form, the CDR3 reads TGTGCCAGCAGACAGGGGTCGCCCTATAATTCACCCCTCCACTTT.

This chain uses TRBV30 with TRBJ1-1; TRBD1 matches 7 bases. V shed 4 bases, J shed 3 bases, and the junction held 5 bases outside the gene matches. The CDR3 is 13 residues long. Per germline, CDR1 GTSNPN and CDR2 SVGIG (reference sequence). CDR3 region: CAWIGDSHTEAFF. CDR3 DNA sequence: TGTGCCTGGATCGGGGACAGCCACACTGAAGCTTTCTTT.

This clone occurred a few times. DNA of the CDR3: TGTGCCAGCAGTGAGGACAGGGGCGCGGGGGGTGTAAACACCATATATTTT. This translates into CASSEDRGAGGVNTIYF. V gene TRBV6-4 combines with J gene TRBJ1-3, with 9 nucleotides matching TRBD1. Germline V lookup: CDR1 MRHNA, CDR2 SNTAGT. Trimming at V came to 3 bases and at J to 6 bases, leaving 12 bases not matched to a gene. The CDR3 extends over 17 amino acids.

The chain has TRBV19 and TRBJ1-1; tentative D call: TRBD1 (6 bases). CDR1 and CDR2 from the germline V gene are LNHDA and SQIVND (reference sequence). The length of the CDR3 is 15 residues. V lost 3 bases to trimming and J lost 5 bases, with 16 bases between them. The CDR3 loop is CASSIPSGGPTEAFF. CDR3 DNA sequence: TGTGCCAGTAGTATTCCGTCGGGGGGGCCTACTGAAGCTTTCTTT.

This chain connects TRBV30 to TRBJ2-1; 7 positions match TRBD1. Germline V CDR1 and CDR2: GTSNPN, SVGIG (reference sequence). V lost 5 bases and J lost 6; bases outside the gene matches: 13. The CDR3 contains 15 residues. The DNA for the CDR3 is TGTGCCTGGGATAGTTCCGGGACAGATTTCAATGAGCAGTTCTTC. Amino acid sequence: CAWDSSGTDFNEQFF.

V is TRBV18 and J is TRBJ1-2; 9 bases align to TRBD1. This CDR3 has 16 residues. The ends lost 5 bases at V and 8 bases at J; junction bases unmatched: 15. Germline V gene sequence: CDR1 KGHSH, CDR2 LQKENI. CDR3 DNA sequence: TGTGCCAGCTCATCCCGGACAGGGGATTTGGTTGGAGGCTACACCTTC. Translation: CASSSRTGDLVGGYTF.